This T cell receptor (beta chain) was sequenced in a study of regulatory T cells in long-lasting Graves disease. This clonotype showed up many times. Time point reported: newly diagnosed GD, antithyroid drugs for less than 3 months. Extracted RNA from PBMCs served as the source of the TCR library. CDR1 and CDR2 from the germline V gene are SGHAT and FQDESV (reference sequence). The CDR3 is made up of 15 amino acids. The V gene lost 5 bases and the J gene lost 0 bases, with 14 bases spanning the gap. Through Arm-PCR of CDR3 regions and iRepertoire HTBI primers, TCR beta libraries were built. TCRdb re-analysed the multiplex PCR reads in MiXCR, keeping a single row per CDR3 protein. The table lists about 540,000 distinct CDR3 sequences, roughly 13% of them singletons. Another study also made use of these data, one on T cells in Graves' hyperthyroidism and ophthalmopathy.

The source of this sequence is a man aged 25-45 years with Graves disease. The rearrangement uses TRBV11-1 and TRBJ2-7, with D perhaps TRBD2 (5 bases). Specimen: peripheral blood mononuclear cells (PBMCs), collected at new diagnosis, from a patient treated with antithyroid drugs. Here the CDR3 DNA reads TGTGCCAGCAGCCCCCGTCGGGGTTTCTCCTACGAGCAGTACTTC. Translating gives CASSPRRGFSYEQYF.